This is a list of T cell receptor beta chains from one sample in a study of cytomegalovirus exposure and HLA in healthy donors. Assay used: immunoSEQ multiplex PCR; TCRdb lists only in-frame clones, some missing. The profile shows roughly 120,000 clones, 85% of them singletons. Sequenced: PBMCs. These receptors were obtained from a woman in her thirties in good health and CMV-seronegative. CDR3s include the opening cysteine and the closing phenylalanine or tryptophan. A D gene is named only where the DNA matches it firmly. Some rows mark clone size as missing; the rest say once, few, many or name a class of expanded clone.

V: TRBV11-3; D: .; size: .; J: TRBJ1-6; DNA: TGTGCCAGCAGCTACCCGGCGGGGGCCACCTATTCACCCCTCCACTTT; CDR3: CASSYPAGATYSPLHF
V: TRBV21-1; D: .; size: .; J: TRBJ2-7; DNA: TGTGCCAGCAGCAAAGAGCCGGGACTAGCGGTCGAGCAGTACTTC; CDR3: CASSKEPGLAVEQYF
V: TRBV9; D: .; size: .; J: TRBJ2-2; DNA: TGTGCCAGCAGCGTAGGGGACAGGGAGCTGTTTTTT; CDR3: CASSVGDRELFF
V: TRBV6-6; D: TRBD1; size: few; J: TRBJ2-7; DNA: TGTGCCAGCAGTTACGAGGGACAGGGTGTCGTCAGATACTTC; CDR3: CASSYEGQGVVRYF
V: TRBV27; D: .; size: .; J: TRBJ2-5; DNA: TGTGCCAGCAGTCTCTGGGGGCAGGGGGGAGGCCAAGAGACCCAGTACTTC; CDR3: CASSLWGQGGGQETQYF
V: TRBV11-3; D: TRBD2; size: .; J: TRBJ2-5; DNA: TGTGCCAGCAGCTTAGGGCCTAGCGGGGAAGAGACCCAGTACTTC; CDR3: CASSLGPSGEETQYF
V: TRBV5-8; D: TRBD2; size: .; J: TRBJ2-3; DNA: TGTGCCAGCAGCTTCGGACTAGCGGGCACCCGGGTGACGCAGTATTTT; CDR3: CASSFGLAGTRVTQYF
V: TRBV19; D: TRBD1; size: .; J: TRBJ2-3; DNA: TGTGCCAGTAGTATAGGACAGGGGATTACAGATACGCAGTATTTT; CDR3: CASSIGQGITDTQYF
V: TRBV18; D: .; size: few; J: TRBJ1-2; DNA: TGTGCCAGCTCCAAGGTAGCTGAATCGTCCTATGGCTACACCTTC; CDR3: CASSKVAESSYGYTF
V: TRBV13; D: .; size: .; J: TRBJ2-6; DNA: TGTGCCAGCGCCAGGAAAGCCGACTCTGGGGCCAACGTCCTGACTTTC; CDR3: CASARKADSGANVLTF
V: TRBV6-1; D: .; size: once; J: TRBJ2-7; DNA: TGTGCCAGCAGTGAAACTGGGACATATTTTGGCTACGAGCAGTACTTC; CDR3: CASSETGTYFGYEQYF
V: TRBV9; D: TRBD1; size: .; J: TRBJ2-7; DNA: TGTGCCAGCAGCGTGTCCGGGACAGGGGTCTACGAGCAGTACTTC; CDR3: CASSVSGTGVYEQYF
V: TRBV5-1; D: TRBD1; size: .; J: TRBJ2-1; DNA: TGCGCCAGCAGCTTTAGGACAGGGGGCGTAAATGAGCAGTTCTTC; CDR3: CASSFRTGGVNEQFF
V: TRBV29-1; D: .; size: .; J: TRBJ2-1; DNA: TGCAGCGTCTCCGGAGCAGGGGACCACAATGAGCAGTTCTTC; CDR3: CSVSGAGDHNEQFF
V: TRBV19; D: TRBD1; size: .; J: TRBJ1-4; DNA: TGTGCCAGCCGGGACAGGGGGTCTAGTGCTAATGAAAAACTGTTTTTT; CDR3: CASRDRGSSANEKLFF
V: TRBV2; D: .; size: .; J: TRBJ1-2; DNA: TGTGCCAGCAGTGACAGGAATGGCTACACCTTC; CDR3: CASSDRNGYTF
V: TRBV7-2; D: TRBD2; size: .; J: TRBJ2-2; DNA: TGTGCCAGCAGCTTAAGGACGACGGGGGGGCGATCCGGGGAGCTGTTTTTT; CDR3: CASSLRTTGGRSGELFF
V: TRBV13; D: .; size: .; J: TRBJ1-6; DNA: TGTGCCAGCAGCTTAGAGGGGCTGTCACCCCTCCACTTT; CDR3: CASSLEGLSPLHF
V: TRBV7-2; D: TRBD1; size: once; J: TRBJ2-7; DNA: TGTGCCAGCAGCCCTCACAGGGGTACCCTAGGCGAGCAGTACTTC; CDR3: CASSPHRGTLGEQYF
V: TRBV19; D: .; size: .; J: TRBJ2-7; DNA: TGTGCCAGTAGTATACAGGGGTTTGCTTACGAGCAGTACTTC; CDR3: CASSIQGFAYEQYF
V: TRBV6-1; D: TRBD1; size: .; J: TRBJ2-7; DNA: TGTGCCAGCACCTCCGGGGACAGAGAGTGGGAGCAGTACTTC; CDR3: CASTSGDREWEQYF
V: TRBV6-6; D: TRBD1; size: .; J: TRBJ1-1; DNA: TGTGCCAGCAGTAATACCGGGACAGGGGGCACTGAAGCTTTCTTT; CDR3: CASSNTGTGGTEAFF
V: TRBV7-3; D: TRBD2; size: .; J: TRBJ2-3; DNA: TGTGCCAGCAGCGAAACTAGCGGGGGGGCCTCAAATACGCAGTATTTT; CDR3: CASSETSGGASNTQYF
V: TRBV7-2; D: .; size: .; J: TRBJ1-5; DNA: TGTGCCAGCAGCTTAATATCGACAGGCCAAGGGGATCAGCCCCAGCATTTT; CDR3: CASSLISTGQGDQPQHF
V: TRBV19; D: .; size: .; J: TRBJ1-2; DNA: TGTGCCAGTAGTATGGTCGCTGCCTGGGGCAACTATGGCTACACCTTC; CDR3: CASSMVAAWGNYGYTF
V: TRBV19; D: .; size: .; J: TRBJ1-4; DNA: TGTGCCAGTAGTTCCCCAGGGGATTCTGCAACTAATGAAAAACTGTTTTTT; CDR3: CASSSPGDSATNEKLFF
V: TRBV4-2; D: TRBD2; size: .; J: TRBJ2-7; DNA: TGTGCCAGCAGCCACGGGACTAGCGGGGGTTACTACGAGCAGTACTTC; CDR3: CASSHGTSGGYYEQYF
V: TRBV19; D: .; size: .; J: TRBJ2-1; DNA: TGTGCCAGTAGTCCCCAGGGGATCGATGAGCAGTTCTTC; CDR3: CASSPQGIDEQFF
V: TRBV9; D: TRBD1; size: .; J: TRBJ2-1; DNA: TGTGCCAGCAGCCCAGACAGGGAAAACAATGAGCAGTTCTTC; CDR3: CASSPDRENNEQFF
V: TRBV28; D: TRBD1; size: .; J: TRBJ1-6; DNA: TGTGCCAGCAGTGGACAGGGCGGGCCCTATAATTCACCCCTCCACTTT; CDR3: CASSGQGGPYNSPLHF
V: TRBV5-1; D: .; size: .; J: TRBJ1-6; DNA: TGCGCCAGCAGCTTGGTGCGCCAAGGGGGTAATTCACCCCTCCACTTT; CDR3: CASSLVRQGGNSPLHF
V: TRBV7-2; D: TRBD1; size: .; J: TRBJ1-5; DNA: TGTGCCAGCAGCTTACCTCCCCGACAGGGCCTAAATCAGCCCCAGCATTTT; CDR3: CASSLPPRQGLNQPQHF
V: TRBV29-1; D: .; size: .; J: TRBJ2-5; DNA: TGCAGCGTTGACCAGGGGACCCAGTACTTC; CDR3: CSVDQGTQYF
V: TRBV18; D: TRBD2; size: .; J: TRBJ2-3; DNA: TGTGCCAGCTCACCACCTAGCGGGGGGTTCACAGATACGCAGTATTTT; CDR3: CASSPPSGGFTDTQYF
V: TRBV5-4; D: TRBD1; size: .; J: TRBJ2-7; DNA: TGTGCCAGCAGCTCCCGGACAGGGTTGGGGGAGCAGTACTTC; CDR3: CASSSRTGLGEQYF
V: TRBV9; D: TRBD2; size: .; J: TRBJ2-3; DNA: TGTGCCAGCAGCCGATCCTCCGGGGGGGCTGGAGATACGCAGTATTTT; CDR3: CASSRSSGGAGDTQYF
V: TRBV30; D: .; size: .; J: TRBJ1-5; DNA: TGTGCCTGGACGGGGACTTTGAGCAATCAGCCCCAGCATTTT; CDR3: CAWTGTLSNQPQHF
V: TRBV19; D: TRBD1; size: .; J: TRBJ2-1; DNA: TGTGCCAGTAAAACCGGGACAGGGATCTTCAATGAGCAGTTCTTC; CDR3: CASKTGTGIFNEQFF
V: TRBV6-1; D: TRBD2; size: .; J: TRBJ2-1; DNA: TGTGCCAGCAGTGAAGGACTAGCGGGGGGAAATGAGCAGTTCTTC; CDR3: CASSEGLAGGNEQFF
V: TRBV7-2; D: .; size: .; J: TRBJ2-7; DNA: TGTGCCAGCAGCTTGTATGGGCCCCCCTACGAGCAGTACTTC; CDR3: CASSLYGPPYEQYF
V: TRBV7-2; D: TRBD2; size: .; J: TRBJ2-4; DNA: TGTGCCAGCAGACTGACTAGCGGTCCGAACATTCAGTACTTC; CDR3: CASRLTSGPNIQYF
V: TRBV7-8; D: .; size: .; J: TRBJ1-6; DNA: TGTGCCAGCAGCTTAGCTGGTAGGGGTGGCTTGAGTTCACCCCTCCACTTT; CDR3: CASSLAGRGGLSSPLHF
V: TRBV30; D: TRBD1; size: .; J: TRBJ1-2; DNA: TGTGCCTGGAATCGGGGACAGGAGCCTAACTATGGCTACACCTTC; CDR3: CAWNRGQEPNYGYTF
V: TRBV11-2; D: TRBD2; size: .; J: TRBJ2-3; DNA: TGTGCCAGCAGTCTCTTAGCGGGGGCAGATACGCAGTATTTT; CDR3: CASSLLAGADTQYF
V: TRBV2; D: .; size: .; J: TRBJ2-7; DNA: TGTGCCAGCAGTGTGGGGCGGGGTAGCTCCTACGAGCAGTACTTC; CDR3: CASSVGRGSSYEQYF